The present entry profiles one T cell receptor beta chain with its context. The Seattle patients joined while their infection was active and were tracked longitudinally afterward. Clones were read by immunoSEQ multiplex PCR, and TCRdb kept only the in-frame ones, dropping some. The sample records 250,000 to 400,000 clones, approximately 88% being singletons. Germline CDR1 and CDR2: MNHEY and SVGAGI. The length of the CDR3 is 13 residues. Trimming stripped 7 bases from V and 7 bases from J, with 16 bases between. This entry comes from a study of blood T cell repertoires in COVID-19. In the study overall: Samples representing acute and convalescent COVID-19 were sourced from the United States, Italy and Spain.

The TCR was taken from a woman aged 25 to 45 with COVID-19, enrolled during active disease. The sample comprised peripheral blood. The chain is built from TRBV6-5 and TRBJ1-2, with D possibly matching TRBD1 (5 bases). The CDR3 DNA follows: TGTGCCAGCACCCTGGACACACAAGTTGGCTACACCTTC. The encoded protein is CASTLDTQVGYTF.